These 16 T cell receptor beta chains were all obtained from the same sample, sequenced in a study of PD-1 blockade in classical Hodgkin lymphoma. Some clones are missing from TCRdb's copy, which holds only in-frame ones; the method was immunoSEQ multiplex PCR. This sample has tens of thousands of clones, with roughly 89% found just once. This sample's time point: cycle 4 day 1 (C4D1), after six to seven weeks of nivolumab. Each patient's relapse followed autologous stem cell transplantation, and brentuximab vedotin exposure varied. The starting material was peripheral blood mononuclear cells (PBMCs), obtained before the fourth cycle of nivolumab. The receptors were gathered from a human donor with classical Hodgkin lymphoma.

The J gene is TRBJ2-1, the V gene TRBV27; no clear D. V was shortened by 6 bases and J by 0 bases, with 12 bases between the two germline ends. Germline assignment: CDR1 MNHEY and CDR2 SMNVEV (reference sequence). This CDR3 region has 15 residues. The CDR3 bases are TGTGCCAGCAGCTTTATAGCCAGCTCCTACAATGAGCAGTTCTTC. It encodes CASSFIASSYNEQFF.

The rearrangement uses TRBV25-1 and TRBJ2-5, with a weak D call TRBD2 (6 bases). Trimming removed 1 base at V and 5 bases at J, with 20 bases between. Germline assignment: CDR1 MGHDK and CDR2 SYGVNS. The CDR3 loop spans 17 amino acids. This chain's CDR3 is CASSESPLGTDWETQYF. The CDR3 coding sequence is TGTGCCAGCAGTGAATCCCCCTTGGGGACTGATTGGGAGACCCAGTACTTC.

This rearrangement joins TRBV5-1 to TRBJ2-1, with 10 bases lining up with TRBD2. CDR1 is SGHRS and CDR2 is YFSETQ in the germline V gene. CDR3 length: 16 amino acids. V shed 0 bases and J 6 bases; nucleotides not matched to a gene: 6. The CDR3 spells CASSLGASGRGNEQFF. Here the CDR3 DNA reads TGCGCCAGCAGCTTGGGGGCTAGCGGGAGAGGCAATGAGCAGTTCTTC.

V is TRBV10-3 and J is TRBJ1-1; the D gene is possibly TRBD1 (6 bases). CDR1 and CDR2 (germline): ENHRY, SYGVKD. The CDR3 extends over 13 amino acids. The ends were cut back, 7 bases at V and 0 bases at J, with 9 bases in the middle. This CDR3 reads CAITGQLNTEAFF. CDR3 nucleotide sequence: TGTGCCATCACCGGACAGCTGAACACTGAAGCTTTCTTT.

The rearrangement joins TRBV6-6 to TRBJ2-1; the D gene is possibly TRBD2 (5 bases). The CDR3 has 12 amino acids. The germline CDR1 and CDR2 sequences are MNHNY and SVGAGI (reference sequence). V lost 6 bases and J lost 4, with 7 bases in between. The CDR3 spells CASRLAYNEQFF. The CDR3, as DNA: TGTGCCAGCAGGCTAGCATACAATGAGCAGTTCTTC.

This clone was seen more than once but under ten times. The chain couples TRBV15 to TRBJ1-1, with a possible D match to TRBD1 (6 bases). Germline CDR1 LNHNV, CDR2 YYDKDF (reference sequence). There are 14 residues in the CDR3. The V end lost 6 bases, the J end lost 0 bases, and 11 bases lay between the germline ends. The CDR3 loop is CATRRTEMNTEAFF. As DNA, the CDR3 is TGTGCCACCAGAAGGACAGAAATGAACACTGAAGCTTTCTTT. The complete variable domain, with remaining parts taken from reference TRBV15 and TRBJ1-1, reads DAMVIQNPRYQVTQFGKPVTLSCSQTLNHNVMYWYQQKSSQAPKLLFHYYDKDFNNEADTPDNFQSRRPNTSFCFLDIRSPGLGDTAMYLCATRRTEMNTEAFFGQGTRLTVV.

The genes are TRBV11-2 and TRBJ2-7, with no clear D. The CDR3 consists of 12 residues. Trimming pared 2 bases from V and 6 bases from J, leaving 8 bases between. Germline values: CDR1 SGHAT, CDR2 FQNNGV. This chain's CDR3 is CASSLSVGEQYF. The CDR3 DNA reads as TGTGCCAGCAGCTTATCGGTCGGCGAGCAGTACTTC.

This clone was counted a few times. V and J are TRBV13 and TRBJ2-1; D is unresolved. Germline V gene data show CDR1 as PRHDT and CDR2 as FYEKMQ (reference sequence). V was cut by 5 bases and J by 0 bases, with 11 bases left in between. The CDR3 totals 15 residues. In nucleotides, the CDR3 is TGTGCCAGCAGCATGCACACTGTCTCCTACAATGAGCAGTTCTTC. Amino acid sequence: CASSMHTVSYNEQFF. The full variable domain, its missing parts supplied by reference TRBV13 and TRBJ2-1, is AAGVIQSPRHLIKEKRETATLKCYPIPRHDTVYWYQQGPGQDPQFLISFYEKMQSDKGSIPDRFSAQQFSDYHSELNMSSLELGDSALYFCASSMHTVSYNEQFFGPGTRLTVL.

This clone came up a few times. The rearrangement uses TRBV5-1 and TRBJ2-2, with D perhaps assigned TRBD1 or TRBD2 (5 bases each). V was shortened by 0 bases and J by 4 bases, with 13 bases between the two germline ends. In germline, CDR1 is SGHRS, CDR2 YFSETQ. There are 16 residues in the CDR3. The CDR3 is CASSLVSGRFTGELFF. Here the CDR3 DNA reads TGCGCCAGCAGCTTGGTGTCGGGACGATTCACCGGGGAGCTGTTTTTT.

V gene TRBV6-5 combines with J gene TRBJ2-5; D possibly matches TRBD1 or TRBD2 (5 bases each). Trimming took off 2 bases at V and 5 bases at J, with 15 bases between the two ends. There are 15 residues in the CDR3. Germline CDR1 and CDR2: MNHEY and SVGAGI. CDR3 in DNA: TGTGCCAGCAGTTACGGTGGGGGAGCTTCGGAGACCCAGTACTTC. Translating it yields CASSYGGGASETQYF.

The V call is TRBV7-9, the J call TRBJ2-5, with D possibly being TRBD1 or TRBD2 (5 bases each). There are 16 residues in the CDR3. V lost 5 bases, J lost 9 bases, and 25 bases lay in between. Per the germline V gene, CDR1 is SEHNR and CDR2 is FQNEAQ (reference sequence). CDR3 DNA: TGTGCCAGCAGCGCATTTCCCGGGACCCTGATCATTTCCCAGTACTTC. Amino acids: CASSAFPGTLIISQYF.

The chain employs TRBV4-2 and TRBJ2-7, with D perhaps TRBD1 (5 bases). The CDR3 extends over 17 amino acids. V lost 0 bases and J lost 4, with 19 bases in between. Germline CDR1 and CDR2: LGHNA and YNFKEQ. CDR3 in amino acids: CASSQDRVSNAGYEQYF. CDR3 coding DNA: TGTGCCAGCAGCCAAGATCGGGTTAGTAATGCAGGGTACGAGCAGTACTTC.

The rearrangement uses TRBV6-1 and TRBJ2-7, with D perhaps matching TRBD1 (6 bases). The CDR3 extends over 15 amino acids. V lost 5 bases and J lost 7, with 21 bases in between. Germline V gives CDR1 MNHNS, CDR2 SASEGT. CDR3 bases: TGTGCCAGCAGTCCCGACAGGACCAGGTGGGGGGAGCAGTACTTC. Amino acid sequence: CASSPDRTRWGEQYF.

V usage is TRBV7-3 and J usage is TRBJ2-7, with D possibly matching TRBD1 (6 bases). This CDR3 spans 16 amino acids. V gave up 5 bases and J gave up 3 bases, with 20 bases separating them. Germline loops: CDR1 SGHTA, CDR2 FQGTGA. The CDR3 spells CASSLYFSGANYEQYF. The CDR3 nucleotides are TGTGCCAGCAGCCTATATTTTTCAGGGGCTAACTACGAGCAGTACTTC.

J is TRBJ2-5 and V is TRBV5-1; TRBD1 is a possible D gene (6 bases). Per the germline V gene, CDR1 is SGHRS and CDR2 is YFSETQ. Trimming took off 8 bases at V and 2 bases at J, with 13 bases between the two ends. The CDR3 covers 13 residues. This CDR3 reads CASGTPKQETQYF. DNA for the CDR3: TGCGCCAGTGGGACACCCAAACAAGAGACCCAGTACTTC. The full variable domain, in which reference TRBV5-1 and TRBJ2-5 provide the parts outside the CDR3, is KAGVTQTPRYLIKTRGQQVTLSCSPISGHRSVSWYQQTPGQGLQFLFEYFSETQRNKGNFPGRFSGRQFSNSRSEMNVSTLELGDSALYLCASGTPKQETQYFGPGTRLLVL.

The CDR3: CASSRPGQGNEQYF. The CDR3 DNA sequence: TGTGCCAGCAGCAGACCGGGACAGGGGAACGAGCAGTACTTC. This chain connects TRBV5-4 to TRBJ2-7; 10 nucleotides agree with TRBD1. Germline CDR1 and CDR2: SGHNT and YYREEE (reference sequence). V lost 4 bases and J lost 5; bases outside the gene matches: 6. CDR3 size: 14 residues.